This TCR beta chain was documented in a study of identical twins. The CDR3 has 17 amino acids. The V end lost 2 bases, the J end lost 0 bases, and 14 bases lay between the germline ends. Germline V gene sequence: CDR1 SGHAT, CDR2 FQNNGV. Each CDR3 protein is one row after TCRdb ran MiXCR on the 5' RACE reads. The sample has some 690,000 distinct CDR3 sequences, less than 25% seen once. There are a few counts of this clonotype. This sample also appeared in a second study, on T cells expressing NK-cell markers.

V gene TRBV11-2 combines with J gene TRBJ2-1; D gene ambiguous. The receptor comes from a woman under 30 in good health. Source material: PBMCs. The DNA of the CDR3 is TGTGCCAGCAGCTTATCAGGACCAATAAGCTCCTACAATGAGCAGTTCTTC. The encoded protein is CASSLSGPISSYNEQFF. Full variable domain (remainder filled in from reference TRBV11-2 and TRBJ2-1): EAGVAQSPRYKIIEKRQSVAFWCNPISGHATLYWYQQILGQGPKLLIQFQNNGVVDDSQLPKDRFSAERLKGVDSTLKIQPAKLEDSAVYLCASSLSGPISSYNEQFFGPGTRLTVL.